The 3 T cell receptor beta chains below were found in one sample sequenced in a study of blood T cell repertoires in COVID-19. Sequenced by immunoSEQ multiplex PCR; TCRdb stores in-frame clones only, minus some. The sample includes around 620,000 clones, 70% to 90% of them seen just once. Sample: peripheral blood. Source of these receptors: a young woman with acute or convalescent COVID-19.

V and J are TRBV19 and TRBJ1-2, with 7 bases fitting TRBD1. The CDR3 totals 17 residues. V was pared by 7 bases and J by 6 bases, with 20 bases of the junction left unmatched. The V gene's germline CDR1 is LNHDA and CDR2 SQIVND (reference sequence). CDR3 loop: CASTPSRLETGSNGYTF. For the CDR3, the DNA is TGTGCCAGTACCCCATCCCGCCTAGAGACAGGGTCCAATGGCTACACCTTC.

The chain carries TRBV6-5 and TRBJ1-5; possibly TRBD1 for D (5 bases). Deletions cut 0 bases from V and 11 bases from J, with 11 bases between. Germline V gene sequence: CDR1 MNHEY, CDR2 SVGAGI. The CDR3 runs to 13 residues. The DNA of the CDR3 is TGTGCCAGCAGTTACTCCAGGGAATCAGCCCAGCATTTT. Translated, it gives CASSYSRESAQHF.

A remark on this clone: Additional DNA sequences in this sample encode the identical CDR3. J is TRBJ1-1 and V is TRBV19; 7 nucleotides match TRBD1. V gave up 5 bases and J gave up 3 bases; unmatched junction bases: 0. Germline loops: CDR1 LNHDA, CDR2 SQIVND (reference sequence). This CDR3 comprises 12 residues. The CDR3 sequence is CASSDRDTEAFF. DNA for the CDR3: TGTGCCAGTAGTGACAGGGACACTGAAGCTTTCTTT.